Presented here are 13 T cell receptor beta chains from one specimen sequenced in a study of blood T cells in healthy people across ages. A sample-barcoded 5' primer and a J-beta primer mix were used in a second PCR of about 7 to 12 cycles. TCRdb re-called the 5' RACE reads through MiXCR, storing one row per CDR3 protein. The top ten hold around 2.1% of the sample, which has about 1.8 million distinct CDR3 sequences, 49% seen once. The sample taken for sequencing was blood. The origin of the receptors is a woman aged 40 to 50 in good health.

The V gene is TRBV20-1, the J gene TRBJ2-5, with D tentatively TRBD2 (6 bases). V dropped 5 bases and J dropped 4 bases, with 14 bases sitting between them. In germline, CDR1 is DFQATT, CDR2 SNEGSKA (reference sequence). The CDR3 extends over 13 amino acids. CDR3 coding DNA: TGCAGTGCTCCCCGGGGGTCCCCAGAGACCCAGTACTTC. Protein product: CSAPRGSPETQYF.

This clonotype was found a few times. The rearrangement joins TRBV12-3 or TRBV12-4 to TRBJ2-7, with 8 bases lining up with TRBD1. This CDR3 is built from 13 residues. Unmatched junction bases numbered 5, after V lost 5 bases and J lost 5 bases. The CDR3 loop is CASSPRTGHEQYF. The CDR3 DNA reads as TGTGCCAGCAGTCCAAGGACAGGGCACGAGCAGTACTTC.

This clonotype turned up a few times. The chain uses TRBV4-3 and TRBJ1-6, with D unresolved. Germline loops: CDR1 LGHNA, CDR2 YSLEER. There are 16 residues in the CDR3. Trimming shortened V by 0 bases and J by 5 bases, and 11 bases separated the two germline ends. As DNA, the CDR3 is TGCGCCAGCAGCCAAGATCCGGGCAGCGATAATTCACCCCTCCACTTT. Translating it yields CASSQDPGSDNSPLHF.

The chain links TRBV6-5 to TRBJ1-1; D might be TRBD1 (6 bases). V gave up 6 bases and J gave up 5 bases, with 16 bases separating them. CDR3 length: 14 residues. CDR1 and CDR2 from the germline V gene are MNHEY and SVGAGI. In DNA form, the CDR3 reads TGTGCCAGCAGCTCTCCGGGGGCGCGTACTGAAGCTTTCTTT. It codes for CASSSPGARTEAFF.

The genes are TRBV6-5 and TRBJ1-4; unclear D gene. The V gene's germline CDR1 is MNHEY and CDR2 SVGAGI. This CDR3 is built from 15 residues. Trimming took off 6 bases at V and 0 bases at J, with 11 bases between the two ends. CDR3 sequence: CASRHTVATNEKLFF. CDR3 nucleotide sequence: TGTGCCAGCAGACACACAGTGGCAACTAATGAAAAACTGTTTTTT.

The sample holds a few counts of this clonotype. The chain recombines TRBV5-1 with TRBJ2-1, with 11 positions matching TRBD2. The CDR3 has 15 residues. V trimming: 5 bases; J trimming: 7 bases; junction bases outside the gene matches: 8. The germline CDR1 and CDR2 sequences are SGHRS and YFSETQ. The CDR3 DNA is TGCGCCAGCAGGCTAACTAGCGGGGGAGGGAATGAGCAGTTCTTC. Encoded protein: CASRLTSGGGNEQFF.

The chain employs TRBV5-1 and TRBJ1-4; D perhaps matches TRBD1 (5 bases). Trimming shortened V by 3 bases and J by 7 bases, and 13 bases separated the two germline ends. From germline, CDR1 is SGHRS and CDR2 YFSETQ. This CDR3 comprises 14 residues. The chain's CDR3 is CASSWGPSGEKLFF. CDR3 nucleotide sequence: TGCGCCAGCAGCTGGGGCCCGAGCGGTGAAAAACTGTTTTTT.

The chain couples TRBV15 to TRBJ2-3; a weak D match, TRBD1 (6 bases). The CDR3 is made up of 15 amino acids. The V gene lost 5 bases and the J gene lost 0 bases, with 12 bases spanning the gap. Germline V gives CDR1 LNHNV, CDR2 YYDKDF (reference sequence). For the CDR3, the DNA is TGTGCCACCAGCGAAAACAGGGCTAGCACAGATACGCAGTATTTT. Translation: CATSENRASTDTQYF.

This clonotype was seen a few times. The CDR3 DNA is TGTGCCACCAGTGAACAGGACAGGGGGCATAACACAGATACGCAGTATTTT. This encodes CATSEQDRGHNTDTQYF. This rearrangement joins TRBV24-1 to TRBJ2-3; 11 bases fit TRBD1. Germline V gene lookup returns CDR1 KGHDR and CDR2 SFDVKD. J lost 2 bases, V lost 4 bases, and 7 bases had no gene match. This CDR3 spans 17 amino acids.

This clonotype was seen a few times. The rearrangement joins TRBV6-5 to TRBJ2-4; D possibly uses TRBD1 or TRBD2 (5 bases each). The better agreement between TRBJ2-7 and the DNA end casts doubt on the J call. Germline CDR1 MNHEY, CDR2 SVGAGI. This CDR3 has 15 residues. CDR3 DNA sequence: TGTGCCAGCAGTGGGACCACCGTCCCTCTTTCCGAGCAGTACTTC. It yields the protein CASSGTTVPLSEQYF.

The chain uses TRBV7-2 and TRBJ2-3; TRBD2 might be the D (6 bases). There are 15 residues in the CDR3. The V and J ends lost 5 bases and 0 bases respectively, with 12 bases between them. Germline V gives CDR1 SGHTA, CDR2 FQGNSA. The CDR3 sequence is CASSQNGGSTDTQYF. For the CDR3, the DNA is TGTGCCAGCAGCCAAAACGGGGGAAGCACAGATACGCAGTATTTT.

This clonotype was seen only a few times. V and J are TRBV6-6 and TRBJ2-4, with 15 bases fitting TRBD2. Looked up from germline, CDR1 is MNHNY and CDR2 is SVGAGI (reference sequence). This CDR3 region has 15 residues. Trimming at V came to 2 bases and at J to 13 bases, leaving 6 bases not matched to a gene. CDR3 protein: CASSYTGTSGGWQYF. The CDR3 DNA reads as TGTGCCAGCAGTTACACCGGGACTAGCGGGGGGTGGCAGTACTTC.

This clonotype has more than one count but fewer than ten. The V gene is TRBV20-1, the J gene TRBJ1-1; 8 bases align to TRBD1. This CDR3 is 13 amino acids long. Germline values: CDR1 DFQATT, CDR2 SNEGSKA (reference sequence). Germline trimming cut 3 bases from V and 5 bases from J; bases unmatched to any gene: 5. The CDR3 DNA reads TGCAGTGCTAGCCAGGGGGCAGGGACTGAAGCTTTCTTT. This translates into CSASQGAGTEAFF.